This is a list of T cell receptor beta chains from one sample in a study of blood T cell repertoires in COVID-19. Sequencing used immunoSEQ multiplex PCR; TCRdb keeps in-frame clones, though not all of them. The data contain some 210,000 clones, 81% of them singletons. Sequencing input: PBMCs or T cells enriched from blood (not recorded which). These receptors came from a woman aged 45-59 years with acute COVID-19. CDR3s include the opening cysteine and the closing phenylalanine or tryptophan. D genes are given only for firm matches. Clone size, where shown, is once, few, many, or a class for clones that have expanded.

size	J	V	D	length	CDR3	DNA
NA	TRBJ2-5	TRBV5-1	TRBD2	16	CASTLGLAGLLETQYF	TGCGCCAGCACCTTGGGGCTAGCGGGGCTCCTGGAGACCCAGTACTTC
NA	TRBJ2-5	TRBV7-7	NA	13	CASSFQYQETQYF	TGTGCCAGCAGCTTTCAGTACCAAGAGACCCAGTACTTC
NA	TRBJ2-3	TRBV18	NA	15	CASSPMQAGADTQYF	TGTGCCAGCTCACCGATGCAGGCGGGCGCAGATACGCAGTATTTT
NA	TRBJ2-3	TRBV7-2	TRBD1	18	CASSLVDLGTGGTDTQYF	TGTGCCAGCAGCTTAGTGGATTTGGGGACAGGCGGCACAGATACGCAGTATTTT
once	TRBJ2-1	TRBV9	TRBD2	14	CASSLGTTYNEQFF	TGTGCCAGCAGCCTGGGGACTACGTACAATGAGCAGTTCTTC
NA	TRBJ1-2	TRBV6-5	TRBD1	15	CASREGQGGNYGYTF	TGTGCCAGCAGGGAGGGACAGGGCGGAAACTATGGCTACACCTTC
NA	TRBJ2-1	TRBV19	TRBD2	17	CASSILLGLAPYNEQFF	TGTGCCAGTAGTATCCTCTTGGGACTAGCGCCATACAATGAGCAGTTCTTC
NA	TRBJ1-2	TRBV11-3	TRBD1	14	CASSASTGVWGYTF	TGTGCCAGCAGCGCGTCGACAGGGGTTTGGGGCTACACCTTC
NA	TRBJ1-5	TRBV28	NA	14	CASSTQRGGQPQHF	TGTGCCAGCAGCACCCAAAGGGGAGGCCAGCCCCAGCATTTT
NA	TRBJ2-7	TRBV6-2/TRBV6-3	TRBD1	16	CASSPPYRGTSYEQYF	TGTGCCAGCAGCCCCCCCTACAGGGGCACTTCCTACGAGCAGTACTTC
NA	TRBJ2-1	TRBV6-2/TRBV6-3	TRBD1	14	CASSPWTGSNEQFF	TGTGCCAGCAGTCCCTGGACAGGCAGCAATGAGCAGTTCTTC
few	TRBJ1-1	TRBV28	TRBD1	14	CASRETGMRTEAFF	TGTGCCAGCAGAGAGACAGGGATGCGCACTGAAGCTTTCTTT
NA	TRBJ2-7	TRBV4-3	NA	13	CASSQAVSYEQYF	TGCGCCAGCAGCCAAGCAGTATCCTACGAGCAGTACTTC
NA	TRBJ2-7	TRBV20-1	TRBD2	14	CSASKASGGYEQYF	TGCAGTGCTAGTAAGGCTAGCGGGGGATACGAGCAGTACTTC
few	TRBJ2-7	TRBV11-3	TRBD1	19	CASSLEVYGTGSYTYEQYF	TGTGCCAGCAGCTTAGAAGTATATGGGACAGGCTCCTATACCTACGAGCAGTACTTC
NA	TRBJ1-1	TRBV15	NA	16	CATSRGAMRENTEAFF	TGTGCCACCAGCAGGGGGGCAATGAGGGAGAACACTGAAGCTTTCTTT
few	TRBJ1-1	TRBV12-3/TRBV12-4	NA	13	CANIEFSGTEAFF	TGTGCCAACATAGAATTTTCGGGCACTGAAGCTTTCTTT
NA	TRBJ1-2	TRBV24-1	NA	13	CATSVSGQYGYTF	TGTGCCACCAGTGTCTCAGGACAATATGGCTACACCTTC
once	TRBJ2-2	TRBV3-1/TRBV3-2	NA	18	CASSQRRGQKGIPGELFF	TGTGCCAGCAGTCAGAGGCGGGGACAGAAAGGGATACCCGGGGAGCTGTTTTTT
NA	TRBJ2-7	TRBV11-1	NA	13	CASSLTRYYEQYF	TGTGCCAGCAGCTTGACACGGTACTACGAGCAGTACTTC
few	TRBJ2-1	TRBV5-6	NA	15	CASSRGGIADNEQFF	TGTGCCAGCAGCCGAGGAGGGATAGCCGACAATGAGCAGTTCTTC
NA	TRBJ1-6	TRBV28	TRBD1	14	CASRPSAGGSPLHF	TGTGCCAGCAGACCCTCGGCAGGGGGGTCACCCCTCCACTTT
NA	TRBJ1-1	TRBV6-5	NA	13	CASAVSGSTEAFF	TGTGCCAGCGCTGTTTCAGGGTCCACTGAAGCTTTCTTT
NA	TRBJ2-7	TRBV6-6	NA	15	CASSYSAGHSYEQYF	TGTGCCAGCAGTTACTCGGCAGGGCACTCCTACGAGCAGTACTTC
NA	TRBJ2-7	TRBV11-2	TRBD2	17	CASSLVGTSGNSYEQYF	TGTGCCAGCAGCTTAGTTGGGACTAGCGGGAACTCCTACGAGCAGTACTTC
NA	TRBJ2-1	TRBV7-2	TRBD2	15	CASSFQRGGHYEQFF	TGTGCCAGCAGCTTCCAGCGGGGGGGCCACTATGAGCAGTTCTTC
NA	TRBJ2-5	TRBV5-1	NA	13	CASSLAQQETQYF	TGCGCCAGCAGCTTGGCTCAGCAAGAGACCCAGTACTTC
NA	TRBJ2-2	TRBV3-1/TRBV3-2	TRBD1	17	CASSQRGRTGATGELFF	TGTGCCAGCAGCCAAAGGGGGAGGACAGGGGCGACCGGGGAGCTGTTTTTT
NA	TRBJ1-6	TRBV6-5	TRBD1	15	CASSRTGGMNSPLHF	TGTGCCAGCAGTAGGACAGGGGGCATGAATTCACCCCTCCACTTT
once	TRBJ1-4	TRBV5-1	TRBD1	15	CASAGQGPLNEKLFF	TGCGCCAGCGCGGGACAGGGACCTCTTAATGAAAAACTGTTTTTT
NA	TRBJ1-2	TRBV6-5	TRBD1	14	CASSLTGTAASYTF	TGTGCCAGCAGTTTAACCGGGACAGCAGCTAGCTACACCTTC
once	TRBJ1-2	TRBV7-9	NA	17	CASRDVQGWISPYGYTF	TGTGCCAGCCGCGACGTGCAGGGGTGGATTAGTCCGTATGGCTACACCTTC
NA	TRBJ2-1	TRBV18	TRBD1	15	CASSPGTGGGNEQFF	TGTGCCAGCTCACCTGGGACAGGGGGAGGAAATGAGCAGTTCTTC